The 25 T cell receptor beta chains below come from one sample, sequenced in a study of metastatic and nonmetastatic thyroid tumors. TCRdb re-called the PCR reads with MiXCR. The data contain some 10,000 clones, 25% to 30% of them singletons. Prior to thyroid surgery, none of the patients had received any treatment. The specimen was tumor tissue. These receptors were collected from a male donor with papillary thyroid cancer or a benign thyroid nodule (not recorded which). Some clones in this sample may be carry-over from other donors' samples.

J is TRBJ1-1 and V is TRBV5-1; no definite D call. This CDR3 comprises 14 residues. The V and J ends lost 1 base and 0 bases respectively, with 7 bases between them. CDR1 and CDR2 (germline): SGHRS, YFSETQ. The CDR3: CASSLSGVNTEAFF. The CDR3 DNA is TGCGCCAGCAGCTTGTCTGGGGTGAACACTGAAGCTTTCTTT.

This clone was detected many times. Within the sample, other DNA sequences also encode this same CDR3. The chain is built from TRBV6-1 and TRBJ2-5; the D is unclear. The germline gives CDR1 MNHNS, CDR2 SASEGT. The CDR3 contains 14 residues. The ends were cut back, 6 bases at V and 1 base at J, with 12 bases in the middle. CDR3 sequence: CASSPHGTQETQYF. Written as DNA, the CDR3 is TGTGCCAGCAGCCCCCACGGCACCCAAGAGACCCAGTACTTC.

This clone was found once. A read error may explain this, as a much larger clone is one base away. The CDR3 reads CASNLQSQVGNNEQFF. The CDR3 bases are TGTGCCAGCAACCTCCAGTCTCAAGTGGGGAACAATGAGCAGTTCTTC. This sequence joins TRBV11-2 and TRBJ2-1; unclear D gene. The CDR3 sequence is 16 residues long. Germline V gives CDR1 SGHAT, CDR2 FQNNGV. The V gene lost 7 bases and the J gene lost 5 bases, with 21 bases spanning the gap.

Only a few counts were recorded for this clone. This chain connects TRBV5-1 to TRBJ1-1; D gene ambiguous. This CDR3 comprises 14 residues. The germline V gene has CDR1 SGHRS and CDR2 YFSETQ. The V end lost 5 bases, the J end lost 1 base, and 12 bases lay between the germline ends. The DNA of the CDR3 is TGCGCCAGCAGTTACTACGACCCGAACACTGAAGCTTTCTTT. This codes for CASSYYDPNTEAFF.

This clone rates as medium-sized. The chain is built from TRBV19 and TRBJ2-5; the match to TRBD2 covers 8 bases. V lost 5 bases and J lost 5; bases outside the gene matches: 10. Germline CDR1 LNHDA, CDR2 SQIVND (reference sequence). The CDR3 has 15 amino acids. The CDR3 spells CASSVSGIGGETQYF. The CDR3 DNA follows: TGTGCCAGTAGTGTTAGCGGGATCGGCGGGGAGACCCAGTACTTC.

V usage is TRBV20-1 and J usage is TRBJ1-4; TRBD1 might be the D (5 bases). The CDR3 spans 13 residues. V gave up 5 bases and J gave up 8 bases, with 15 bases separating them. From germline, CDR1 is DFQATT and CDR2 SNEGSKA (reference sequence). CDR3 sequence (DNA): TGCAGTGCTGTAGACGGGGGGAGAGAAAAACTGTTTTTT. This translates into CSAVDGGREKLFF.

This clone was seen many times. The J gene is TRBJ2-1, the V gene TRBV20-1; TRBD2 matches 9 bases. V was pared by 3 bases and J by 7 bases, with 7 bases of the junction left unmatched. The CDR3 covers 14 residues. Germline V gives CDR1 DFQATT, CDR2 SNEGSKA (reference sequence). CDR3 sequence: CSARVSGSLNEQFF. The CDR3 bases are TGCAGTGCTAGGGTTAGCGGGAGTTTAAATGAGCAGTTCTTC.

As concerns this clone: An end of the junction differs from the germline gene, which may be a read error. V gene TRBV5-4 combines with J gene TRBJ2-2, with a possible D match to TRBD1 (5 bases). The CDR3 sequence is 15 residues long. Germline V gene sequence: CDR1 SGHNT, CDR2 YYREEE (reference sequence). The CDR3 reads CASSPTADNTGELFF. The CDR3, as DNA: TGTGCCAGCAGCCCGACAGCTGATAACACCGGCGAGCTGTTTTTT. Looking up the rest from reference TRBV5-4 and TRBJ2-2 gives the full variable domain: ETGVTQSPTHLIKTRGQQVTLRCSSQSGHNTVSWYQQALGQGPQFIFQYYREEENGRGNFPPRFSGLQFPNYSSELNVNALELDDSALYLCASSPTADNTGELFFGEGSRLTVL.

The V and J genes are TRBV30 and TRBJ2-7; maybe TRBD1 (5 bases). Trimming cost V 0 bases and J 3 bases, with 12 bases left between them. Germline values: CDR1 GTSNPN, CDR2 SVGIG (reference sequence). CDR3 length: 14 amino acids. CDR3 sequence: CAWSVIGAGYEQYF. For the CDR3, the DNA is TGTGCCTGGAGTGTAATAGGGGCCGGCTACGAGCAGTACTTC.

The genes are TRBV7-6 and TRBJ2-3; D may be TRBD1 (5 bases). Germline V gives CDR1 SGHVS, CDR2 FNYEAQ. With 5 bases removed from V and 5 bases from J, the gap between germline ends came to 5 bases. The CDR3 totals 11 residues. For the CDR3, the DNA is TGTGCCAGCAGCCAGGGAGATACGCAGTATTTT. Its protein is CASSQGDTQYF.

This clone is categorized as medium-sized. The rearrangement joins TRBV20-1 to TRBJ1-1; TRBD1 agrees at 7 bases. Germline trimming cut 3 bases from V and 4 bases from J; bases unmatched to any gene: 8. Germline lookup yields CDR1 DFQATT and CDR2 SNEGSKA (reference sequence). The CDR3 is 14 residues long. CDR3 sequence: CSARRQGGPTEAFF. The DNA of the CDR3 is TGCAGTGCTAGGAGACAGGGAGGGCCCACTGAAGCTTTCTTT.

This clone is categorized as medium-sized (0.01 to 0.1%). The chain carries TRBV2 and TRBJ1-2, with 9 positions matching TRBD1. With 4 bases clipped from V and 8 bases from J, the junction kept 5 bases outside the gene matches. The CDR3 totals 13 residues. In germline, CDR1 is SNHLY, CDR2 FYNNEI. Written as DNA, the CDR3 is TGTGCCAGCAGTGCGGGGACAGGGCTAGGCTACACCTTC. It specifies CASSAGTGLGYTF.

The sample holds a few counts of this clone. The V call is TRBV12-3 or TRBV12-4, the J call TRBJ2-7; 9 positions match TRBD2. The CDR3 has 14 residues. V was pared by 7 bases and J by 6 bases, with 10 bases of the junction left unmatched. For the CDR3, the DNA is TGTGCCAGCATTCGGACTAGCGTGGGTCCCGAGCAGTACTTC. Protein sequence: CASIRTSVGPEQYF.

V is TRBV27 and J is TRBJ2-1, with no clear D. CDR3 length equals 16 residues. Germline V gene data show CDR1 as MNHEY and CDR2 as SMNVEV (reference sequence). V gave up 7 bases and J gave up 3 bases, with 19 bases separating them. CDR3 region: CASTFRLDTNYNEQFF. The CDR3 coding sequence is TGTGCCAGCACCTTTCGCCTCGACACCAACTACAATGAGCAGTTCTTC.

V and J are TRBV11-1 and TRBJ2-1; tentatively, D is TRBD1 or TRBD2 (5 bases each). Germline-derived CDR1 and CDR2 are SGHAT and FQDESV (reference sequence). V was shortened by 5 bases and J by 8 bases, with 25 bases between the two germline ends. This CDR3 has 17 residues. In DNA form, the CDR3 reads TGTGCCAGCAGCAAAAAGTTCGGGACCGCCCACTCGGATGAGCAGTTCTTC. It specifies CASSKKFGTAHSDEQFF.

This clone was found once. The chain is built from TRBV5-1 and TRBJ2-1, with 8 bases identical to TRBD2. CDR1 SGHRS and CDR2 YFSETQ come from the germline V gene. After removal of 2 bases from V and 6 bases from J, the junction contained 1 base not matched to a gene. This CDR3 is 13 amino acids long. In DNA form, the CDR3 reads TGCGCCAGCAGCTTCGGGACTAGCAATGAGCAGTTCTTC. This translates into CASSFGTSNEQFF.

By sample share, this clone is medium-sized. The chain recombines TRBV6-1 with TRBJ1-6; unclear D gene. From germline, CDR1 is MNHNS and CDR2 SASEGT. V was shortened by 7 bases and J by 5 bases, with 12 bases between the two germline ends. This CDR3 spans 14 amino acids. The CDR3 sequence: CASTKSGDNSPLHF. The CDR3, as DNA: TGTGCCAGCACTAAGAGTGGGGATAATTCACCCCTCCACTTT.

This clone was observed a handful of times. The rearrangement uses TRBV6-2 or TRBV6-3 and TRBJ2-7; D remains unclear. The CDR3 consists of 12 residues. Germline V gene data show CDR1 as MNHEY and CDR2 as SVGEGT. The V end was cut by 4 bases, the J end by 4 bases, with 8 bases between. The CDR3 is CASSSTEYEQYF. Here the CDR3 DNA reads TGTGCCAGCAGTTCGACTGAGTACGAGCAGTACTTC.

This clone was seen at least ten times. The sample has other DNA sequences that encode this CDR3 too. This sequence joins TRBV29-1 and TRBJ2-7, with TRBD1 as a possible D gene (7 bases). V gave up 6 bases and J gave up 4 bases, with 13 bases separating them. Germline CDR1 SQVTM, CDR2 ANQGSEA. The CDR3 is 12 amino acids. CDR3 sequence (DNA): TGCAGCGTCAGGGGGGTGGGGTACGAGCAGTACTTC. Amino acid sequence: CSVRGVGYEQYF.

This clone counts as medium-sized. The chain recombines TRBV18 with TRBJ2-2, with D possibly being TRBD2 (6 bases). The V end was cut by 3 bases, the J end by 6 bases, with 17 bases between. This CDR3 is built from 16 residues. Germline lookup yields CDR1 KGHSH and CDR2 LQKENI. The CDR3 loop is CASSPAGPGSPGELFF. For the CDR3, the DNA is TGTGCCAGCTCACCGGCTGGGCCCGGGAGTCCCGGGGAGCTGTTTTTT.

This clone was seen a single time. The CDR3 nucleotides are TGTGCCAGCAGCTCAGGACCACCATACGAGCAGTACTTC. It is translated as CASSSGPPYEQYF. The chain combines TRBV7-6 with TRBJ2-7; D gene ambiguous. Deletions cut 4 bases from V and 4 bases from J, with 11 bases between. CDR3 length: 13 residues. Per germline, CDR1 SGHVS and CDR2 FNYEAQ.

This clone showed up many times. The V and J genes are TRBV5-4 and TRBJ2-5; perhaps TRBD2 as D (5 bases). The germline V gene encodes CDR1 SGHNT and CDR2 YYREEE (reference sequence). The CDR3 runs 14 residues. Trimming removed 3 bases at V and 2 bases at J, with 11 bases between. The CDR3 region is CASSSWTDQETQYF. DNA for the CDR3: TGTGCCAGCAGCTCCTGGACTGATCAAGAGACCCAGTACTTC.

This clone was counted many times. This rearrangement joins TRBV20-1 to TRBJ2-4; 10 nucleotides line up with TRBD1. Germline lookup yields CDR1 DFQATT and CDR2 SNEGSKA (reference sequence). Unmatched junction bases numbered 11, after V lost 6 bases and J lost 0 bases. The CDR3 length is 17 residues. The CDR3 nucleotides are TGCAGTGCCCATCCCGGGACAGGGGCAGCAGCCAAAAACATTCAGTACTTC. Translation gives CSAHPGTGAAAKNIQYF.

There are a few counts of this clone. The J gene is TRBJ1-2, the V gene TRBV4-2; 7 bases align to TRBD1. Germline CDR1 LGHNA, CDR2 YNFKEQ. The CDR3 spans 16 residues. V was clipped by 0 bases and J by 1 base; unmatched bases: 5. In DNA, the CDR3 is TGTGCCAGCAGCCAAGATGGGACAGAAATTAACTATGGCTACACCTTC. This gives the protein CASSQDGTEINYGYTF.

In its sample, this clone was seen many times. The genes are TRBV20-1 and TRBJ2-5; the D gene could be TRBD1 or TRBD2 (6 bases each). Trimming cost V 3 bases and J 2 bases, with 13 bases left between them. CDR3 length equals 14 residues. Germline V CDR1 and CDR2: DFQATT, SNEGSKA (reference sequence). The CDR3 DNA is TGCAGTGCTAGCTCCTGGGGGGCACAAGAGACCCAGTACTTC. It codes for CSASSWGAQETQYF.